These 25 T cell receptor beta chains originate from one sample sequenced in a study of PD-1 blockade in classical Hodgkin lymphoma. Relapse after autologous stem cell transplantation occurred in every patient, and brentuximab vedotin exposure varied. Sequenced by immunoSEQ multiplex PCR; TCRdb stores in-frame clones only, minus some. Of more than 40,000 clones listed, roughly 72% are singletons. This specimen consisted of peripheral blood mononuclear cells (PBMCs), obtained before the second cycle of nivolumab. These receptors were taken from a human donor with classical Hodgkin lymphoma.

This clone has only a few counts. The chain joins TRBV5-4 to TRBJ2-7; no definite D call. V lost 3 bases and J lost 3, with 7 bases in between. CDR1 is SGHNT, CDR2 YYREEE, per germline (reference sequence). The CDR3 has 12 residues. This chain's CDR3 is CASSYQNYEQYF. The CDR3 DNA is TGTGCCAGCAGCTATCAGAACTACGAGCAGTACTTC.

V gene TRBV27 combines with J gene TRBJ1-1, with unresolved D. The CDR3 spans 14 residues. V was clipped by 2 bases and J by 3 bases, with 10 bases between them. The germline CDR1 and CDR2 sequences are MNHEY and SMNVEV (reference sequence). Here the CDR3 reads CASSLRRLYTEAFF. DNA of the CDR3: TGTGCCAGCAGTTTACGCAGGTTGTACACTGAAGCTTTCTTT.

This clone was observed a single time. This chain links TRBV28 with TRBJ2-3; D is perhaps TRBD2 (5 bases). Trimming cost V 5 bases and J 5 bases, with 8 bases left between them. The CDR3 is 12 amino acids. Germline V gene data show CDR1 as MDHEN and CDR2 as SYDVKM. The CDR3 region is CASSISGDTQYF. The CDR3 coding sequence is TGTGCCAGCAGTATCAGCGGAGATACGCAGTATTTT.

V and J are TRBV9 and TRBJ2-3, with D perhaps matching TRBD1 or TRBD2 (5 bases each). There are 13 residues in the CDR3. CDR1 and CDR2 from the germline V gene are SGDLS and YYNGEE. The germline V and J ends were trimmed by 7 bases and 2 bases, with 11 bases remaining between them. This chain's CDR3 is CASGTGTTDTQYF. The CDR3 bases are TGTGCCAGCGGTACCGGGACCACAGATACGCAGTATTTT. The whole variable domain, remainder taken from reference TRBV9 and TRBJ2-3, is DSGVTQTPKHLITATGQRVTLRCSPRSGDLSVYWYQQSLDQGLQFLIQYYNGEERAKGNILERFSAQQFPDLHSELNLSSLELGDSALYFCASGTGTTDTQYFGPGTRLTVL.

V and J are TRBV7-9 and TRBJ2-7; no definite D call. This CDR3 region has 11 residues. Trimming shortened V by 5 bases and J by 5 bases, and 7 bases separated the two germline ends. Germline V gene lookup returns CDR1 SEHNR and CDR2 FQNEAQ (reference sequence). Written as DNA, the CDR3 is TGTGCCAGCAGCCGATCTCACGAGCAGTACTTC. The encoded protein is CASSRSHEQYF. The whole variable domain, filled in from reference TRBV7-9 and TRBJ2-7, reads DTGVSQNPRHKITKRGQNVTFRCDPISEHNRLYWYRQTLGQGPEFLTYFQNEAQLEKSRLLSDRFSAERPKGSFSTLEIQRTEQGDSAMYLCASSRSHEQYFGPGTRLTVT.

The V and J genes are TRBV5-4 and TRBJ2-3, with D uncertain. V was cut by 2 bases and J by 4 bases, with 14 bases left in between. This CDR3 comprises 15 residues. Germline lookup yields CDR1 SGHNT and CDR2 YYREEE (reference sequence). In nucleotides, the CDR3 is TGTGCCAGCAGCTTTGCGTCGGCCTTTGCAGATACGCAGTATTTT. The encoded protein is CASSFASAFADTQYF.

The chain combines TRBV30 with TRBJ1-5; no firm D call. V lost 1 base and J lost 6, with 10 bases in between. This CDR3 has 13 residues. Germline V gives CDR1 GTSNPN, CDR2 SVGIG (reference sequence). CDR3 amino acids: CAWSAKWGQPQHF. The CDR3 DNA follows: TGTGCCTGGAGTGCGAAATGGGGTCAGCCCCAGCATTTT.

The count of this clone is one. This chain connects TRBV6-6 to TRBJ2-3, with 9 bases that match TRBD2. This CDR3 comprises 14 residues. V gave up 8 bases and J gave up 2 bases; unmatched junction bases: 5. Germline CDR1 MNHNY, CDR2 SVGAGI (reference sequence). In nucleotides, the CDR3 is TGTGCCAGCGGTCTAGCGGGGCCCACAGATACGCAGTATTTT. Protein product: CASGLAGPTDTQYF.

V and J are TRBV12-5 and TRBJ2-1; D unresolved. Trimming pared 6 bases from V and 9 bases from J, leaving 9 bases between. The CDR3 contains 11 residues. Germline V gene data show CDR1 as LGHNT and CDR2 as FRNRAP. CDR3 loop: CASGHWGEQFF. The CDR3 nucleotides are TGTGCTAGTGGCCATTGGGGTGAGCAGTTCTTC.

The V call is TRBV5-1, the J call TRBJ2-1; D might be TRBD1 (6 bases). Germline lookup yields CDR1 SGHRS and CDR2 YFSETQ. This CDR3 is built from 14 residues. The V end lost 7 bases, the J end lost 8 bases, and 19 bases lay between the germline ends. The CDR3 is CASEGTPGDDEQFF. CDR3 sequence (DNA): TGCGCCAGCGAAGGTACTCCAGGGGACGATGAGCAGTTCTTC.

The chain is built from TRBV29-1 and TRBJ2-7; TRBD1 is a possible D gene (5 bases). This CDR3 region has 12 residues. Trimming shortened V by 7 bases and J by 2 bases, and 12 bases separated the two germline ends. The germline gives CDR1 SQVTM, CDR2 ANQGSEA. The CDR3 is CSALRDTYEQYF. The CDR3 nucleotides read TGCAGCGCCCTCAGGGATACCTACGAGCAGTACTTC.

This clone occurred a few times. The CDR3 sequence is CASSQGSFEAFF. The CDR3 DNA reads TGTGCCAGCAGCCAAGGAAGTTTTGAAGCTTTCTTT. The V call is TRBV27, the J call TRBJ1-1; no firm D call. Germline V gene sequence: CDR1 MNHEY, CDR2 SMNVEV (reference sequence). V was trimmed by 6 bases and J by 7 bases, leaving 12 bases between them. This CDR3 contains 12 residues.

The chain employs TRBV27 and TRBJ1-2; perhaps TRBD1 as D (5 bases). This CDR3 is built from 15 residues. CDR1 and CDR2 (germline): MNHEY, SMNVEV (reference sequence). Trimming shortened V by 7 bases and J by 2 bases, and 17 bases separated the two germline ends. The CDR3 nucleotides read TGTGCCAGCAAACTACCGGGACGGGGAAACTATGGCTACACCTTC. Translated, it gives CASKLPGRGNYGYTF.

The chain carries TRBV6-5 and TRBJ2-7; 9 nucleotides line up with TRBD2. CDR1 is MNHEY, CDR2 SVGAGI, per germline. The CDR3 is made up of 15 amino acids. V lost 2 bases to trimming and J lost 4 bases; unmatched junction nucleotides: 6. The CDR3 is CASSYAITSGYEQYF. Here the CDR3 DNA reads TGTGCCAGCAGTTACGCTATCACTAGCGGGTACGAGCAGTACTTC.

A single count supports this clone. This chain joins TRBV6-5 and TRBJ2-2; D is perhaps TRBD2 (6 bases). Germline lookup yields CDR1 MNHEY and CDR2 SVGAGI. This CDR3 has 13 residues. Trimming pared 0 bases from V and 7 bases from J, leaving 6 bases between. In DNA form, the CDR3 reads TGTGCCAGCAGTTACTCGGACTACGGGGAGCTGTTTTTT. Encoded protein: CASSYSDYGELFF.

This clone has just a few counts. The chain is built from TRBV10-3 and TRBJ1-5, with D tentatively TRBD1 (5 bases). Trimming removed 2 bases from V and 7 bases from J, with 12 bases in between. The CDR3 is 14 residues long. Per germline, CDR1 ENHRY and CDR2 SYGVKD. CDR3 amino acids: CAISEPGWGQPQHF. As DNA, the CDR3 is TGTGCCATCAGTGAGCCAGGGTGGGGGCAGCCCCAGCATTTT.

The sample holds one count of this clone. The chain has TRBV6-6 and TRBJ2-1; TRBD2 agrees at 8 bases. The V and J ends lost 2 bases and 4 bases, in that order; junction bases with no gene match: 4. The germline V gene encodes CDR1 MNHNY and CDR2 SVGAGI (reference sequence). The CDR3 loop spans 15 amino acids. The DNA of the CDR3 is TGTGCCAGCAGTTACGGTAGCGGGGAGTACAATGAGCAGTTCTTC. Amino acid sequence: CASSYGSGEYNEQFF.

This clone has only a few counts. V and J are TRBV11-2 and TRBJ2-7, with 10 bases lining up with TRBD2. Germline trimming cut 2 bases from V and 0 bases from J; bases unmatched to any gene: 4. The germline V gene encodes CDR1 SGHAT and CDR2 FQNNGV. This CDR3 has 16 amino acids. CDR3 DNA: TGTGCCAGCAGCTTAACACTAGCGGGACCCTCCTACGAGCAGTACTTC. Protein: CASSLTLAGPSYEQYF.

The gene calls are TRBV19 and TRBJ2-1; D remains ambiguous. V was cut by 2 bases and J by 4 bases, with 12 bases left in between. This CDR3 has 15 residues. The germline gives CDR1 LNHDA, CDR2 SQIVND (reference sequence). The CDR3 here is CASSILATPYNEQFF. CDR3 bases: TGTGCCAGTAGTATACTTGCGACCCCTTACAATGAGCAGTTCTTC.

This clone was seen a single time. The chain links TRBV7-6 to TRBJ1-5; D is unclear. Per the germline V gene, CDR1 is SGHVS and CDR2 is FNYEAQ. The V gene lost 0 bases and the J gene lost 7 bases, with 7 bases spanning the gap. This CDR3 contains 13 residues. Written as DNA, the CDR3 is TGTGCCAGCAGCTTAGCGGCCATGCAGCCCCAGCATTTT. It yields the protein CASSLAAMQPQHF.

V and J are TRBV30 and TRBJ2-7; D gene unclear. Trimming took off 5 bases at V and 2 bases at J, with 13 bases between the two ends. Germline CDR1 GTSNPN, CDR2 SVGIG (reference sequence). This CDR3 has 13 amino acids. As DNA, the CDR3 is TGTGCCTGGGCGGCCGGGTTAACCTACGAGCAGTACTTC. Residues: CAWAAGLTYEQYF.

This sequence joins TRBV27 and TRBJ2-2; D is uncertain. The CDR3 runs to 13 residues. Germline V gene sequence: CDR1 MNHEY, CDR2 SMNVEV (reference sequence). V lost 4 bases and J 3 bases, leaving 6 bases between the germline ends. CDR3 sequence reads: CASSYGYTGELFF. The CDR3 DNA reads TGTGCCAGCAGTTACGGGTACACCGGGGAGCTGTTTTTT.

The CDR3 nucleotides read TGCGCCAGCAGCCTCACCGGGACAGGGCACTTATCAACTAATGAAAAACTGTTTTTT. Protein sequence: CASSLTGTGHLSTNEKLFF. The chain carries TRBV4-3 and TRBJ1-4; 9 nucleotides line up with TRBD1. V shed 4 bases and J 0 bases; nucleotides not matched to a gene: 12. Germline V gene data show CDR1 as LGHNA and CDR2 as YSLEER. The CDR3 loop spans 19 amino acids.

CDR3 in amino acids: CAWSGGTATREAFF. CDR3 DNA: TGTGCCTGGAGTGGGGGGACCGCAACGAGGGAAGCTTTCTTT. This chain links TRBV30 with TRBJ1-1; D is possibly TRBD1 (5 bases). The CDR3 runs 14 residues. Germline loops: CDR1 GTSNPN, CDR2 SVGIG (reference sequence). V lost 1 base and J lost 8, with 17 bases in between. Full variable domain (outside the CDR3, taken from reference TRBV30 and TRBJ1-1): SQTIHQWPATLVQPVGSPLSLECTVEGTSNPNLYWYRQAAGRGLQLLFYSVGIGQISSEVPQNLSASRPQDRQFILSSKKLLLSDSGFYLCAWSGGTATREAFFGQGTRLTVV.

This chain uses TRBV30 with TRBJ2-1, with 9 bases fitting TRBD2. Germline CDR1 and CDR2: GTSNPN and SVGIG (reference sequence). The CDR3 is made up of 13 amino acids. V shed 4 bases and J 9 bases; nucleotides not matched to a gene: 7. Here the CDR3 reads CAWTGLAGTEQFF. In DNA form, the CDR3 reads TGTGCCTGGACTGGGCTAGCGGGGACTGAGCAGTTCTTC. Supplemented by reference TRBV30 and TRBJ2-1, the full variable domain reads SQTIHQWPATLVQPVGSPLSLECTVEGTSNPNLYWYRQAAGRGLQLLFYSVGIGQISSEVPQNLSASRPQDRQFILSSKKLLLSDSGFYLCAWTGLAGTEQFFGPGTRLTVL.